This T cell receptor beta chain emerged from a study of OX40 agonist ivuxolimab in advanced cancers. Assay used: immunoSEQ multiplex PCR; TCRdb lists only in-frame clones, some missing. Of some 98,000 clones in the sample, about nine tenths were seen once. The sample consisted of CD4+ or CD8+ T cells sorted from blood, taken in a trial of the OX40 agonist ivuxolimab. This clonotype was sampled from an adult with an advanced solid tumor such as melanoma, head and neck, liver or kidney cancer.

The CDR3 DNA is TGTGCCAGCAGCCTACGTAGGGGGAGAGCTGAAGCTTTCTTT. The encoded protein is CASSLRRGRAEAFF. V usage is TRBV5-8 and J usage is TRBJ1-1, with TRBD1 as a possible D gene (6 bases). CDR1 SGHTS and CDR2 YDEGEE come from the germline V gene. This CDR3 has 14 residues. Trimming left V 4 bases short and J 6 bases short, with 16 bases between.